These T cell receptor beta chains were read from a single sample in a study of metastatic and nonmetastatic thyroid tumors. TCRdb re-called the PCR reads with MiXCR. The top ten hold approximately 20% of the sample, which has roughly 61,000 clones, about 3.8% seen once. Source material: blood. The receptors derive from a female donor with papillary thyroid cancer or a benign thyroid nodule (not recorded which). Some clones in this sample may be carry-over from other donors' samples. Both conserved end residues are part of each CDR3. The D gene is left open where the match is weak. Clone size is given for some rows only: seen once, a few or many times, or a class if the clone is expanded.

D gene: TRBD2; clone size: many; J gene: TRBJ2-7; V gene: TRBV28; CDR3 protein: CASSGTSGRYRGYEQYF; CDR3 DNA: TGTGCCAGCAGTGGGACTAGCGGGAGGTACAGGGGCTACGAGCAGTACTTC
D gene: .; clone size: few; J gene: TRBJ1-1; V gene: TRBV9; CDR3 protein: CASSVEVSNTEAFF; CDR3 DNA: TGTGCCAGCAGCGTAGAGGTCAGCAACACTGAAGCTTTCTTT
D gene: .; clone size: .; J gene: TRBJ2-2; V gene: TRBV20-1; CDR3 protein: CIVHRENTGELFF; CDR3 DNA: TGCATCGTCCACAGGGAGAACACCGGGGAGCTGTTTTTT
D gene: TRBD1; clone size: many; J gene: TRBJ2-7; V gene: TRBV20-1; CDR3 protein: CSAIDREGYEQYF; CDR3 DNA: TGCAGTGCCATCGACAGGGAAGGCTACGAGCAGTACTTC
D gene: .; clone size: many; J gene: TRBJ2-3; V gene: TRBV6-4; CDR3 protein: CASSQQGTDTQYF; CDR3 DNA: TGTGCCAGCAGCCAACAGGGCACAGATACGCAGTATTTT
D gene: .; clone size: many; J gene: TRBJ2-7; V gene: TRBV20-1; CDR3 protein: CSARGIPGQPSYEQYF; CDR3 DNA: TGCAGTGCTAGAGGGATCCCGGGACAACCATCCTACGAGCAGTACTTC
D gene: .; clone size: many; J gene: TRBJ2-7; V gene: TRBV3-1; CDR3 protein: CASSRRTAQYEQYF; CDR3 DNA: TGTGCCAGCAGCCGCAGGACAGCTCAGTACGAGCAGTACTTC
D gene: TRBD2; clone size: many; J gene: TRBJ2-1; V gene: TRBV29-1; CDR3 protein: CSVTPGLAIYNEQFF; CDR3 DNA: TGCAGCGTTACCCCGGGACTAGCGATCTACAATGAGCAGTTCTTC
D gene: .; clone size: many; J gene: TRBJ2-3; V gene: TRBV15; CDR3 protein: CATSRQGITSTDTQYF; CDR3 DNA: TGTGCCACCAGCAGGCAGGGGATTACTAGCACAGATACGCAGTATTTT
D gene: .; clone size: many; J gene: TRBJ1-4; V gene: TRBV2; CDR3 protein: CASTRELGEKLFF; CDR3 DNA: TGTGCCAGCACCCGGGAGTTGGGTGAAAAACTGTTTTTT
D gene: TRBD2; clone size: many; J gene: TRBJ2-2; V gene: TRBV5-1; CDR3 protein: CASSQREGHAGELFF; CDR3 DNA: TGCGCCAGCAGCCAGCGGGAGGGCCACGCCGGGGAGCTGTTTTTT
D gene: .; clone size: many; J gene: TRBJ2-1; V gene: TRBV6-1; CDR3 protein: CASSEAGDGYNEQFF; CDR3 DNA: TGTGCCAGCAGTGAAGCGGGGGATGGGTACAATGAGCAGTTCTTC
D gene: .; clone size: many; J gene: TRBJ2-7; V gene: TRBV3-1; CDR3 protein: CASSLRGQNYEQYF; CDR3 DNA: TGTGCCAGCAGCCTCAGGGGACAAAACTACGAGCAGTACTTC
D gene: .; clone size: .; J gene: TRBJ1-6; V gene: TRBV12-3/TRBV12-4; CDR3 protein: CASTQGGGVGNSPLHF; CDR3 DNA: TGTGCCAGCACCCAAGGAGGGGGGGTCGGTAATTCACCCCTTCACTTT
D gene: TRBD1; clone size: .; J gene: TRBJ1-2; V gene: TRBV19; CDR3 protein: CASRRDSGQVYGYTF; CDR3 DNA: TGTGCCAGTAGGCGGGACAGTGGGCAAGTCTATGGCTACACCTTC
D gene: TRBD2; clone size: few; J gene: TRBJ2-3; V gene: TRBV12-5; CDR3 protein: CASGAGLAGTDTQYF; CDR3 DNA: TGTGCTAGTGGTGCGGGACTAGCGGGCACAGATACGCAGTATTTT
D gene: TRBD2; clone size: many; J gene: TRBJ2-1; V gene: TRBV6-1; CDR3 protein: CASRGLAHYNEQFF; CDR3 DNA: TGTGCCAGCAGAGGACTAGCCCATTACAATGAGCAGTTCTTC
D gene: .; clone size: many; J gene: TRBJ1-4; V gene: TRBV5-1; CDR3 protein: CASSRGGVNEKLFF; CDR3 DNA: TGCGCCAGCAGCCGCGGAGGGGTGAATGAAAAACTGTTTTTT
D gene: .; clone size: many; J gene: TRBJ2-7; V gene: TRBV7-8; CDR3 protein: CASSLNLVPTYEQYF; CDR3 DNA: TGTGCCAGCAGCTTAAACCTAGTCCCCACCTACGAGCAGTACTTC
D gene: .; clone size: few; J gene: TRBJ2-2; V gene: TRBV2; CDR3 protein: CASKPSREGGELFF; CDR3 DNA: TGTGCCAGCAAGCCGTCACGGGAAGGCGGGGAGCTGTTTTTT
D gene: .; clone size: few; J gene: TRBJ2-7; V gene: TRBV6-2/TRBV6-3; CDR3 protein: CASIYSTIEQYF; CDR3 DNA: TGTGCCAGCATTTACTCTACAATCGAGCAGTACTTC
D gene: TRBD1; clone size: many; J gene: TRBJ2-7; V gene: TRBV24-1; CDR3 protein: CATSDRDRGTYEQYF; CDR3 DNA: TGTGCCACCAGTGATCGAGACAGGGGTACCTACGAGCAGTACTTC
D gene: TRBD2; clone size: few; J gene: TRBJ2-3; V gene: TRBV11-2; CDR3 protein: CASSRLAMVPDTQYF; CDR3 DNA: TGTGCCAGCAGCCGACTAGCAATGGTGCCAGATACGCAGTATTTT
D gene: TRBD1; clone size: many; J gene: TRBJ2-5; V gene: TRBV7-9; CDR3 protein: CASSDRDRGFGETQYF; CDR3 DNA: TGTGCCAGCAGCGACCGGGACAGGGGGTTCGGGGAGACCCAGTACTTC
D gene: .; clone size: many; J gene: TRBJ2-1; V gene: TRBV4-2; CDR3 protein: CASSRWEGQTDTFF; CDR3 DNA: TGTGCCAGCAGCCGATGGGAGGGACAGACAGACACGTTCTTC
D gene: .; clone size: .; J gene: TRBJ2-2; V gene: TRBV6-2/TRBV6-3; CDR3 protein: CASIRGKLTGELFF; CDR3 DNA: TGTGCCAGCATCCGGGGGAAGCTCACCGGGGAGCTGTTTTTT
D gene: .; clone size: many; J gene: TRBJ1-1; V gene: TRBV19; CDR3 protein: CASSMGSYTEAFF; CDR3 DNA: TGTGCCAGTAGTATGGGATCTTACACTGAAGCTTTCTTT
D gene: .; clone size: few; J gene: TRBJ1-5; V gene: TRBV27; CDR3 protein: CASSHRGLAQHF; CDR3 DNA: TGTGCCAGCAGCCATCGGGGGTTAGCCCAGCATTTT
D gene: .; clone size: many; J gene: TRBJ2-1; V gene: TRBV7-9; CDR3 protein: CASNQIGTGGNEQFF; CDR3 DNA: TGTGCCAGCAACCAAATCGGGACCGGGGGTAATGAGCAGTTCTTC
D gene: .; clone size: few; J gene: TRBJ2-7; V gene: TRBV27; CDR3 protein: CVSSKVGLRAYEQYF; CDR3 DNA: TGTGTTAGCAGCAAGGTAGGGCTAAGGGCCTACGAGCAGTACTTC
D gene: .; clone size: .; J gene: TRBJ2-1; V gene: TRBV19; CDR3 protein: CASSRRSDKFF; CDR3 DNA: TGTGCCAGTAGTAGGAGGAGTGATAAGTTCTTC
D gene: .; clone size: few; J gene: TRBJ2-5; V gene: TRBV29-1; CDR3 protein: CSAPPSGEETQYF; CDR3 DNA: TGCAGCGCCCCACCATCGGGAGAGGAGACCCAGTACTTC
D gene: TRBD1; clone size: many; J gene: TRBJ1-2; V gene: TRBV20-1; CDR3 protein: CSASRGYRGNYGYTF; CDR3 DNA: TGCAGTGCTAGTAGGGGTTACAGGGGAAACTATGGCTACACCTTC
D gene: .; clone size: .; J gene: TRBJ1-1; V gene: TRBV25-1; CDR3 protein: CASSVAQAAKEAFF; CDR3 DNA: TGTGCCAGCAGTGTCGCACAGGCGGCCAAAGAAGCTTTCTTT
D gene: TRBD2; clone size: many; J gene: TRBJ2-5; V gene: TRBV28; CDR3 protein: CASNNPRTSLNQETQYF; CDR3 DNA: TGTGCCAGCAACAATCCGAGGACTAGCCTGAACCAAGAGACCCAGTACTTC
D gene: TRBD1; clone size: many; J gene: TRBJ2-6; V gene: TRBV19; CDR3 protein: CASSPGQGPTISGANVLTF; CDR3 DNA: TGTGCCAGTAGTCCCGGACAGGGGCCAACAATCTCTGGGGCCAACGTCCTGACTTTC
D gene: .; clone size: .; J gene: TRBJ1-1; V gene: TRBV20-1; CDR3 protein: CSARDHGADTEAFF; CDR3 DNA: TGCAGTGCTAGAGACCACGGGGCGGACACTGAAGCTTTCTTT
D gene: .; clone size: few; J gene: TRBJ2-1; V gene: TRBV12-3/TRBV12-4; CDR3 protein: CASSLIRVISYNEQSF; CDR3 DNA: TGTGCCAGCAGTTTAATCCGCGTGATCTCCTACAATGAGCAGTCCTTC
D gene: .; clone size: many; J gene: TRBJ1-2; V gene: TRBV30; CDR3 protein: CAWRGPFNYGYTF; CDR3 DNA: TGTGCCTGGAGGGGCCCTTTTAACTATGGCTACACCTTC
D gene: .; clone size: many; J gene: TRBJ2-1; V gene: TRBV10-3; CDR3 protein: CAINGNRYNEQFF; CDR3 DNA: TGTGCCATCAATGGTAACCGCTACAATGAGCAGTTCTTC
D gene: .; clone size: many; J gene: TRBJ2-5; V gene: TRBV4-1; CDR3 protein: CASSQAWEAALETQYF; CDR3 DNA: TGCGCCAGCAGCCAAGCCTGGGAGGCAGCCTTGGAGACCCAGTACTTC
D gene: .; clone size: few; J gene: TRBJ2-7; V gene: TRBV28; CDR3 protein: CASLGVIGFVEQYF; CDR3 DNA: TGTGCCAGCCTCGGGGTGATTGGATTCGTCGAGCAGTACTTC
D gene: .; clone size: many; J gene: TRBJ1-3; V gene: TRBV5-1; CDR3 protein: CASSLTAGSSGNTIYF; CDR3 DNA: TGCGCCAGCAGCTTGACCGCAGGTTCCTCTGGAAACACCATATATTTT
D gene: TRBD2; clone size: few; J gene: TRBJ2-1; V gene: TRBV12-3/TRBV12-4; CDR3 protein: CASSLTPWTSGRGTPYSEQFF; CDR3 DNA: TGTGCCAGCAGTTTAACCCCATGGACTAGCGGGAGGGGGACCCCCTACAGTGAGCAGTTCTTC
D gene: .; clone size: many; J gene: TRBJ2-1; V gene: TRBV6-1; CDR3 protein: CASFGRGPRRNEQFF; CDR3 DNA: TGTGCCAGCTTCGGACGGGGACCCAGGAGGAATGAGCAGTTCTTC
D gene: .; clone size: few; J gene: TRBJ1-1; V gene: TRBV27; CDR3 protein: CASSPPRAMGGTEALF; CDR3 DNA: TGTGCCAGCAGTCCACCTAGGGCCATGGGAGGAACTGAAGCTCTCTTT
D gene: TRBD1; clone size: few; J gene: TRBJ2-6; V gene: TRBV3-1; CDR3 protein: CASMGDGDSLTF; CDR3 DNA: TGTGCCAGCATGGGGGATGGGGACAGCCTGACTTTC
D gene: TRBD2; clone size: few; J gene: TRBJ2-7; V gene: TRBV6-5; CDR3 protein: CARSSAPSGRGGEQYF; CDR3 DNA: TGTGCCAGAAGTTCAGCACCTAGCGGGAGGGGTGGCGAGCAGTACTTC
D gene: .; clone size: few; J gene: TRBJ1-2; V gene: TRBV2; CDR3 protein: CASKQESNYGYTF; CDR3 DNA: TGTGCCAGCAAACAGGAATCAAACTATGGCTACACCTTC
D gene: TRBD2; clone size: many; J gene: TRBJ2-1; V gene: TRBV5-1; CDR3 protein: CASSLEAGRAAEQFF; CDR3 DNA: TGCGCCAGCAGCTTGGAGGCCGGGAGGGCCGCTGAGCAGTTCTTC
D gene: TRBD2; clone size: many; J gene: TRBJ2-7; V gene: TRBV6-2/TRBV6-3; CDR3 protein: CASSYTKTSGSYEQYF; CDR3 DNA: TGTGCCAGCAGTTACACAAAGACTAGCGGGAGCTACGAGCAGTACTTC
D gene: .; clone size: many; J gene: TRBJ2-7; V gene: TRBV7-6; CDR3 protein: CASSLAQGTAYEQYF; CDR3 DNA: TGTGCCAGCAGCTTAGCCCAGGGTACAGCCTACGAGCAGTACTTC
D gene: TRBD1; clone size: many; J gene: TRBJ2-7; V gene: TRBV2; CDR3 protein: CASSEARQGAGEQYF; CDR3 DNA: TGTGCCAGCAGTGAAGCGAGACAGGGGGCTGGTGAGCAGTACTTC
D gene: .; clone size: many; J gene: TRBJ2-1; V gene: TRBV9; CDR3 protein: CASSDRYNEQFF; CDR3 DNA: TGTGCCAGCAGCGACAGGTACAATGAGCAGTTCTTC
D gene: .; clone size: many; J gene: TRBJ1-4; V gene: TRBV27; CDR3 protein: CASSLRSEHEKLFF; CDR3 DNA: TGTGCCAGCAGTTTACGCTCCGAGCATGAAAAACTGTTTTTT
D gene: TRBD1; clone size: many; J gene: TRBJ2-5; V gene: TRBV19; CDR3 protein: CASSIFKGTGEETQYF; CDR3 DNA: TGTGCCAGTAGTATCTTCAAAGGGACAGGGGAAGAGACCCAGTACTTC
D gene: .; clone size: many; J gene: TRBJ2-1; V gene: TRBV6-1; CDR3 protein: CASRPRVTSSYNEQFF; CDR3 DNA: TGTGCCAGCAGGCCAAGAGTCACGAGCTCCTACAATGAGCAGTTCTTC
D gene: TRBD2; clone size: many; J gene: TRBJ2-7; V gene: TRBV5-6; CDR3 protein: CASSFGGRVDEQYF; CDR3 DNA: TGTGCCAGCAGCTTTGGCGGGAGGGTTGACGAGCAGTACTTC
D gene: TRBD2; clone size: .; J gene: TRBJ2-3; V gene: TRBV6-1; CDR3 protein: CASTYPPGLAGGGVDTQYF; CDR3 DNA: TGTGCCAGCACCTACCCTCCGGGACTAGCGGGCGGGGGAGTAGATACGCAGTATTTT